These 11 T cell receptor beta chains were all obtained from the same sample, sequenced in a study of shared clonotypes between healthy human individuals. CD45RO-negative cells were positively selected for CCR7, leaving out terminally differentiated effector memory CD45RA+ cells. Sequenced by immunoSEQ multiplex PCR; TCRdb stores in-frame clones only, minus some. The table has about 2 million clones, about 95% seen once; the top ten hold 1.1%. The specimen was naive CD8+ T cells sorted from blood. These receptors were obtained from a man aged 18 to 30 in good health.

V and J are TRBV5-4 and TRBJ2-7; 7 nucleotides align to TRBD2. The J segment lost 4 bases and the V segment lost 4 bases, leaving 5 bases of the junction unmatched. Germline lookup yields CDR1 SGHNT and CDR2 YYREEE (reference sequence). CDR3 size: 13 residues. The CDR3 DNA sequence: TGTGCCAGCAGCCGGGGGGTAGGGTACGAGCAGTACTTC. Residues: CASSRGVGYEQYF.

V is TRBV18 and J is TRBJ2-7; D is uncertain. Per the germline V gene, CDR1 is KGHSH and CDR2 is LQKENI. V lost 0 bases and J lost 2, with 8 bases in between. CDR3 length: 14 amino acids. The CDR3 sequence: CASSPPRPTYEQYF. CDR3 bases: TGTGCCAGCTCACCACCCAGGCCAACCTACGAGCAGTACTTC.

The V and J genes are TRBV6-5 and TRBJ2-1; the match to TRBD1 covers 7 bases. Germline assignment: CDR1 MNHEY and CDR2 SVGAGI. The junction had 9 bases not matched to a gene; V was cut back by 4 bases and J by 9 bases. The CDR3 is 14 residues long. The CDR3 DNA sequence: TGTGCCAGCAGTTTGGACAGGTGGCTAAGTGAGCAGTTCTTC. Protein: CASSLDRWLSEQFF.

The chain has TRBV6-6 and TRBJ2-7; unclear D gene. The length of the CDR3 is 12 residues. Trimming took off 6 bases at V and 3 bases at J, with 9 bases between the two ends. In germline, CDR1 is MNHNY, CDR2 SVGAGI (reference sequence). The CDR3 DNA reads TGTGCCAGCAGCCGTGACGGCTACGAGCAGTACTTC. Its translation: CASSRDGYEQYF.

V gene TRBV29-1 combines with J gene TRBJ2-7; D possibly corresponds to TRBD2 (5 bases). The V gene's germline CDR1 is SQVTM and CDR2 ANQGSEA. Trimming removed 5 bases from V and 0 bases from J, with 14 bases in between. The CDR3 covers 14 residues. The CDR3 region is CSVPHPGSSYEQYF. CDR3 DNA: TGCAGCGTTCCTCATCCGGGGAGCTCCTACGAGCAGTACTTC.

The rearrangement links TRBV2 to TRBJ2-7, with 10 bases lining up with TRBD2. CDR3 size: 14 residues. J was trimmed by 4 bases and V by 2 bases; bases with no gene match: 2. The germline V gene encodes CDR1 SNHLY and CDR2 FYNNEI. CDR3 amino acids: CASSEPSGSYEQYF. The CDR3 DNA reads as TGTGCCAGCAGTGAACCTAGCGGGAGTTACGAGCAGTACTTC.

The CDR3 loop is CASSLTRDGVRNEQFF. The CDR3 DNA sequence: TGTGCCAGCAGCTTAACCAGGGACGGGGTACGCAATGAGCAGTTCTTC. V gene TRBV7-3 combines with J gene TRBJ2-1, with D perhaps given as TRBD1 or TRBD2 (5 bases each). Trimming took 0 bases from V and 6 from J, leaving 15 bases between them. The CDR3 is 16 amino acids. CDR1 and CDR2 from the germline V gene are SGHTA and FQGTGA. Using reference TRBV7-3 and TRBJ2-1 for the parts outside the CDR3, the full variable domain is GAGVSQTPSNKVTEKGKYVELRCDPISGHTALYWYRQSLGQGPEFLIYFQGTGAADDSGLPNDRFFAVRPEGSVSTLKIQRTERGDSAVYLCASSLTRDGVRNEQFFGPGTRLTVL.

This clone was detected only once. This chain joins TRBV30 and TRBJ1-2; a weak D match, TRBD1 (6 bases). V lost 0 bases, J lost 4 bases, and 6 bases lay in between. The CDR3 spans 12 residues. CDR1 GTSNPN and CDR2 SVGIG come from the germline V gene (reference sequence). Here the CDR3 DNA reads TGTGCCTGGAGTGTGGACAGCTATGGCTACACCTTC. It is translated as CAWSVDSYGYTF.

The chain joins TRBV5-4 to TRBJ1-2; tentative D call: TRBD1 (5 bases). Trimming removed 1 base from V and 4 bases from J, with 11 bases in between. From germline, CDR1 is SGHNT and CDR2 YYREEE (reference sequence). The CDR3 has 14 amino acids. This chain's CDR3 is CASSLRGGGYGYTF. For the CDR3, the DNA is TGTGCCAGCAGCTTGAGGGGTGGAGGCTATGGCTACACCTTC.

The CDR3 nucleotides are TGTGCCTGGAGTTGGGCGGGGGTCCACTACAATGAGCAGTTCTTC. It yields the protein CAWSWAGVHYNEQFF. The chain links TRBV30 to TRBJ2-1, with TRBD2 matching over 7 bases. Germline CDR1 and CDR2: GTSNPN and SVGIG (reference sequence). The CDR3 runs 15 residues. The junction had 7 bases not matched to a gene; V was cut back by 2 bases and J by 3 bases. The full variable domain, rest sourced from reference TRBV30 and TRBJ2-1, is SQTIHQWPATLVQPVGSPLSLECTVEGTSNPNLYWYRQAAGRGLQLLFYSVGIGQISSEVPQNLSASRPQDRQFILSSKKLLLSDSGFYLCAWSWAGVHYNEQFFGPGTRLTVL.

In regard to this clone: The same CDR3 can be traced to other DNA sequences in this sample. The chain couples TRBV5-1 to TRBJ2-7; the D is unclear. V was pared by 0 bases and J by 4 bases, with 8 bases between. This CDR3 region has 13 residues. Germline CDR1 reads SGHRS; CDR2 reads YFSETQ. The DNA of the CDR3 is TGCGCCAGCAGCTTGGGTCTGGGTTACGAGCAGTACTTC. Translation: CASSLGLGYEQYF.